The clone carrying this T cell receptor beta chain was found a few times. As yet, its antigen is unknown. The same CDR3 can be traced to other DNA sequences in this sample. Expressed TCRB transcripts were sequenced because the entire RNA isolate underwent reverse transcription. Clones were read by immunoSEQ multiplex PCR, and TCRdb kept only the in-frame ones, dropping some. Of about 290,000 clones in the sample, under 8.5% were seen once. Purity (above 95%) was reached by all sorted populations. The data belong to a study of beta chain features in type 1 diabetes. Whole-study findings and limits: Cells with high TCR expression could be over-represented when cDNA is sequenced. Compared to healthy donors, patients appeared to have naive, central memory and Treg TCRB repertoires that were more alike. PCR may have favored shorter templates equally in patients and controls.

Germline V CDR1 and CDR2: SGHTA, FQGTGA. This CDR3 spans 13 amino acids. V shed 5 bases and J 3 bases; nucleotides not matched to a gene: 3. The clonotype comes from a woman younger than 30 in good health. Sequenced: central memory CD4+ T cells from blood. The V gene is TRBV7-3, the J gene TRBJ2-5; 7 nucleotides match TRBD2. In DNA, the CDR3 is TGTGCCAGCAGCCGAGGGAGGGAAGAGACCCAGTACTTC. It specifies CASSRGREETQYF.